The rows below give T cell receptor beta chains drawn from one sample of a study of shared clonotypes between healthy human individuals. Method: immunoSEQ multiplex PCR; TCRdb's copy keeps in-frame clones and lacks some. The sample records under 600,000 clones, roughly 97% being singletons. The sequencing sample was made of naive CD4+ T cells sorted from blood. The source of these receptors is a woman aged 25 to 39 in good health. The CDR3 runs from the conserved cysteine through the conserved F or W. Each record gives: V gene, J gene, CDR3 protein.

TRBV18,TRBJ2-5,CASSPQDRETQYF
TRBV19,TRBJ2-2,CASSGTGGTGELFF
TRBV20-1,TRBJ2-5,CSANRRETQYF
TRBV5-4,TRBJ2-7,CASSWDGAYPLIYEQYF
TRBV2,TRBJ2-1,CASSPEGLASYNEQFF
TRBV4-1,TRBJ2-1,CASSRAGLAGDNEQFF
TRBV14,TRBJ1-1,CASSLVNLNTEAFF
TRBV10-2,TRBJ2-1,CASREGWLYNEQFF
TRBV9,TRBJ2-3,CASSVVGLAGDTQYF
TRBV7-9,TRBJ2-1,CASSLAGSGIAGIEQFF
TRBV6-1,TRBJ1-5,CASSAGGRDQPQHF
TRBV6-6,TRBJ1-4,CASTTQGGSSEKLFF
TRBV28,TRBJ1-2,CASSLVAGRWGYTF
TRBV7-9,TRBJ2-5,CASSLLGETQYF
TRBV6-6,TRBJ1-4,CASSYSAARVKLFF
TRBV7-2,TRBJ1-4,CASSATSEPYEKLFF
TRBV19,TRBJ1-1,CASSMGQGAWAFF
TRBV19,TRBJ1-2,CASSIRQTENYGYTF
TRBV2,TRBJ2-5,CASSEQGRETQYF
TRBV7-9,TRBJ2-7,CASSPLGREVYEQYF
TRBV6-5,TRBJ1-4,CAIGSATNEKLFF
TRBV29-1,TRBJ2-1,CSHTATSGVYNEQFF
TRBV28,TRBJ1-2,CASSSPPGTGLYGYTF
TRBV7-8,TRBJ2-7,CASSLEGLAGECEQYF
TRBV6-6,TRBJ2-7,CASVGLAGYEQYF
TRBV19,TRBJ2-1,CASSSHQTNEQFF
TRBV2,TRBJ2-7,CARGRMSGKSSYEQYF
TRBV29-1,TRBJ1-1,CSVVGYQLNTEAFF
TRBV27,TRBJ2-7,CASSPLAGTNEQYF
TRBV5-4,TRBJ1-2,CASSLTGQSGYTF
TRBV10-2,TRBJ1-5,CASRRQRNQPQHF
TRBV10-1,TRBJ1-5,CASSDYGDQPQHF
TRBV7-7,TRBJ2-5,CASSPSQETQYF
TRBV5-1,TRBJ2-2,CASSWDNTGELFF
TRBV28,TRBJ2-7,CASSVEGYEQYF
TRBV6-1,TRBJ2-7,CASSEGGREQYF
TRBV28,TRBJ2-7,CASSPTLGLAGVEAYEQYF
TRBV11-2,TRBJ1-2,CASSRWGNYGYTF
TRBV19,TRBJ2-2,CASNDRETGELFF
TRBV28,TRBJ2-2,CASRRQGAGNTGELFF
TRBV19,TRBJ2-5,CASQGPLRETQYF
TRBV27,TRBJ1-1,CASGTPRQGNTEAFF
TRBV7-6,TRBJ1-3,CASSPTGYSGNTIYF
TRBV7-9,.,CASSLRYEQYF
TRBV5-4,TRBJ2-3,CASSPGRRSTDTQYF
TRBV5-1,TRBJ2-3,CASSLGGDQDTQYF
TRBV7-9,TRBJ1-1,CASSLMGNTEAFF
TRBV28,TRBJ1-1,CASSTPGRRTEAFF
TRBV7-2,TRBJ2-7,CASSLNGYEQYF
TRBV19,TRBJ2-1,CASSIGHYNEQFF
TRBV27,TRBJ2-7,CASRSSGIKYYEQYF
TRBV7-9,TRBJ1-1,CASSSNAPPGEAFF
TRBV7-9,TRBJ1-2,CASSLWGDYGYTF
TRBV4-2,TRBJ1-5,CASSQTGTGEQPQHF
TRBV7-9,TRBJ2-3,CASSQGVGSPTDTQYF